Below, 17 T cell receptor beta chains from the same sample are listed, as sequenced in a study of vaccination and CD4 T cells after COVID-19. Their antigens are not known. Cultured CD4+ T-cell DNA underwent Oncomine TCR Beta short-read sequencing. One entry per CDR3 protein results from TCRdb running MiXCR on the PCR reads. The profile shows around 12,000 distinct CDR3 sequences, roughly three quarters of them singletons. Noted treatment: roughly 10-day PBMC culture with coronavirus spike peptide pools or control peptides (ViraFEST assay). Material for sequencing was CD4+ T cells from blood, cultured in vitro. The origin of the receptors is a human donor who had recovered from COVID-19.

J is TRBJ1-1 and V is TRBV2; TRBD1 might be the D (5 bases). The CDR3 covers 13 residues. CDR1 is SNHLY, CDR2 FYNNEI, per germline. Trimming left V 5 bases short and J 11 bases short, with 18 bases between. CDR3 loop: CASSKRTQLGAFF. DNA of the CDR3: TGTGCCAGCAGTAAAAGGACACAACTTGGGGCTTTCTTT.

This rearrangement joins TRBV5-1 to TRBJ1-6; TRBD1 might be the D (5 bases). Deletions cut 1 base from V and 7 bases from J, with 9 bases between. CDR1 and CDR2 from the germline V gene are SGHRS and YFSETQ. The CDR3 is made up of 14 amino acids. CDR3 sequence: CASSLWDGNSPLHF. The CDR3 DNA reads TGCGCCAGCAGCTTGTGGGACGGGAATTCACCCCTCCACTTT.

The chain is built from TRBV12-3 or TRBV12-4 and TRBJ2-5; D possibly corresponds to TRBD2 (5 bases). CDR3 length equals 12 residues. Trimming took off 6 bases at V and 7 bases at J, with 12 bases between the two ends. Here the CDR3 DNA reads TGTGCCAGCAGCTCCCCGGCGGGGACCCAGTACTTC. It encodes CASSSPAGTQYF.

The V and J genes are TRBV27 and TRBJ1-2; no clear D. V was clipped by 5 bases and J by 8 bases, with 21 bases between them. CDR1 is MNHEY and CDR2 is SMNVEV in the germline V gene (reference sequence). CDR3 size: 15 residues. CDR3 protein: CASSPRGLTVRGYTF. DNA for the CDR3: TGTGCCAGCAGTCCGCGGGGATTAACGGTGAGAGGCTACACCTTC.

J is TRBJ2-5 and V is TRBV6-1, with a possible D match to TRBD2 (5 bases). The CDR3 runs 13 residues. V was cut by 6 bases and J by 4 bases, with 12 bases left in between. Germline values: CDR1 MNHNS, CDR2 SASEGT. CDR3 sequence (DNA): TGTGCCAGCAGGGAGGACTTTAGAGAGACCCAGTACTTC. Residues: CASREDFRETQYF.

The rearrangement uses TRBV20-1 and TRBJ1-1; D perhaps matches TRBD1 (6 bases). The CDR3 consists of 17 residues. Germline CDR1 reads DFQATT; CDR2 reads SNEGSKA (reference sequence). V shed 1 base and J shed 4 bases, with 22 bases lying between them. As DNA, the CDR3 is TGCAGTGCTAGAGCCACCTACACAGGGCTGGGAAGCACTGAAGCTTTCTTT. This translates into CSARATYTGLGSTEAFF.

The chain employs TRBV29-1 and TRBJ2-3; 7 bases align to TRBD2. The CDR3 is 18 amino acids. J gave up 0 bases and V 3 bases, and 15 bases lay outside the gene matches. Germline V lookup: CDR1 SQVTM, CDR2 ANQGSEA. The CDR3 DNA reads as TGCAGCGTTGACAGTTTGACTAGCCCTAAAGCTAGCACAGATACGCAGTATTTT. This translates into CSVDSLTSPKASTDTQYF.

This clonotype was counted once. The chain combines TRBV6-5 with TRBJ1-1, with no clear D. Germline V lookup: CDR1 MNHEY, CDR2 SVGAGI. The CDR3 loop spans 14 amino acids. V lost 3 bases, J lost 5 bases, and 13 bases lay in between. CDR3: CASSYSSLGTEAFF. The CDR3 DNA follows: TGTGCCAGCAGTTATAGCAGCCTCGGGACTGAAGCTTTCTTT.

This clonotype came up once. V is TRBV7-2 and J is TRBJ1-3; D unresolved. V was shortened by 0 bases and J by 0 bases, with 12 bases between the two germline ends. CDR1 is SGHTA, CDR2 FQGNSA, per germline. This CDR3 is 17 amino acids long. The CDR3 nucleotides are TGTGCCAGCAGCTTAGCGCTTGGCAGCCGCTCTGGAAACACCATATATTTT. Encoded protein: CASSLALGSRSGNTIYF.

This chain links TRBV11-3 with TRBJ1-2; D unresolved. CDR3 length: 16 residues. Germline assignment: CDR1 SGHNT and CDR2 YENEEA. V was trimmed by 1 base and J by 2 bases, leaving 14 bases between them. The CDR3 spells CASSLGMVGLNYGYTF. Written as DNA, the CDR3 is TGTGCCAGCAGCTTAGGTATGGTAGGACTAAACTATGGCTACACCTTC.

The CDR3 coding sequence is TGTGCCAGCAAACCGCCGGGGTACACAGATACGCAGTATTTT. Protein: CASKPPGYTDTQYF. The V and J genes are TRBV28 and TRBJ2-3, with TRBD2 as a possible D gene (5 bases). Germline CDR1 MDHEN, CDR2 SYDVKM. This CDR3 has 14 amino acids. The germline V and J ends were trimmed by 7 bases and 2 bases, with 13 bases remaining between them.

This clonotype counts as medium-sized (0.01 to 0.1%). This rearrangement joins TRBV12-3 or TRBV12-4 to TRBJ2-2; the D gene is possibly TRBD2 (6 bases). The CDR3 is made up of 16 amino acids. The V and J ends lost 0 bases and 4 bases respectively, with 12 bases between them. The CDR3: CASSLAAGLGTGELFF. CDR3 sequence (DNA): TGTGCCAGCAGTTTAGCGGCGGGGCTCGGCACCGGGGAGCTGTTTTTT.

V gene TRBV7-2 combines with J gene TRBJ1-2; no definite D call. The germline V gene encodes CDR1 SGHTA and CDR2 FQGNSA. Trimming stripped 1 base from V and 4 bases from J, with 13 bases between. The CDR3 extends over 15 amino acids. The CDR3 nucleotides are TGTGCCAGCAGCTTAGAGACCGGAGTTGGCTATGGCTACACCTTC. Its protein product is CASSLETGVGYGYTF. Supplemented by reference TRBV7-2 and TRBJ1-2, the full variable domain reads GAGVSQSPSNKVTEKGKDVELRCDPISGHTALYWYRQSLGQGLEFLIYFQGNSAPDKSGLPSDRFSAERTGGSVSTLTIQRTQQEDSAVYLCASSLETGVGYGYTFGSGTRLTVV.

This clonotype was seen only once. This sequence joins TRBV20-1 and TRBJ2-7; D might be TRBD1 (6 bases). Germline loops: CDR1 DFQATT, CDR2 SNEGSKA (reference sequence). CDR3 length equals 13 residues. V was trimmed by 6 bases and J by 2 bases, leaving 14 bases between them. CDR3 region: CSASRPGAYEQYF. The DNA for the CDR3 is TGCAGTGCCAGTCGTCCAGGGGCCTACGAGCAGTACTTC.

Only a few counts were recorded for this clonotype. Here the CDR3 DNA reads TGTGCCAGCAGGCCCCACGACAGGGATCATCAGCCCCAGCATTTT. Its protein product is CASRPHDRDHQPQHF. This sequence joins TRBV6-1 and TRBJ1-5; TRBD1 aligns across 7 bases. Germline trimming cut 6 bases from V and 5 bases from J; bases unmatched to any gene: 10. This CDR3 has 15 residues. Germline CDR1 and CDR2: MNHNS and SASEGT.

The V call is TRBV9, the J call TRBJ2-2, with D unresolved. With 0 bases removed from V and 3 bases from J, the gap between germline ends came to 6 bases. Germline V gene sequence: CDR1 SGDLS, CDR2 YYNGEE. The CDR3 runs 14 residues. The CDR3 sequence: CASSVGGDTGELFF. The CDR3 DNA is TGTGCCAGCAGCGTAGGAGGTGACACCGGGGAGCTGTTTTTT. Variable domain in full (rest from reference TRBV9 and TRBJ2-2): DSGVTQTPKHLITATGQRVTLRCSPRSGDLSVYWYQQSLDQGLQFLIQYYNGEERAKGNILERFSAQQFPDLHSELNLSSLELGDSALYFCASSVGGDTGELFFGEGSRLTVL.

This clonotype was observed a few times. The chain has TRBV6-1 and TRBJ2-5, with 7 bases matching TRBD1. Germline assignment: CDR1 MNHNS and CDR2 SASEGT. This CDR3 comprises 15 residues. V was pared by 3 bases and J by 4 bases, with 8 bases of the junction left unmatched. The CDR3 coding sequence is TGTGCCAGCAGTGATAACAGGGGACGAGGAGAGACCCAGTACTTC. Its translation is CASSDNRGRGETQYF.